The 17 T cell receptor beta chains below all came from one sample that was sequenced in a study of cytomegalovirus exposure and HLA in healthy donors (dated by TCRdb to the late 2010s). Libraries were constructed by the immunoSEQ multiplex PCR assay. The multiplex PCR relied on a mix of 60 forward primers for TCR Vbeta segments and 13 reverse primers for TCR Jbeta segments. In its TCRdb copy, this immuneACCESS table keeps in-frame sequences only and misses some clones. Where compared with another copy, unresolved V genes explain less than half of these, and the others have no known cause. The sample table records about 150,000 clones; over 60% of these occur just once. Of the sample, approximately 13% falls within the top ten clones. The sequenced sample consisted of PBMCs. The receptors come from a man aged 35-49 years in good health and CMV-seropositive.

The rearrangement uses TRBV6-4 and TRBJ2-1; unclear D gene. V was cut by 0 bases and J by 12 bases, with 9 bases left in between. The CDR3 has 12 residues. From germline, CDR1 is MRHNA and CDR2 SNTAGT. DNA of the CDR3: TGTGCCAGCAGTGACTCGAGTCTTCGGCAGTTCTTC. The encoded protein is CASSDSSLRQFF.

This chain links TRBV19 with TRBJ1-1, with 7 bases lining up with TRBD1. Per the germline V gene, CDR1 is LNHDA and CDR2 is SQIVND (reference sequence). The CDR3 length is 14 residues. V lost 6 bases to trimming and J lost 3 bases; unmatched junction nucleotides: 7. CDR3 nucleotides: TGTGCCAGTAGCGACAGGGCTGGGGACACTGAAGCTTTCTTT. This codes for CASSDRAGDTEAFF. Full variable domain (remainder filled in from reference TRBV19 and TRBJ1-1): DGGITQSPKYLFRKEGQNVTLSCEQNLNHDAMYWYRQDPGQGLRLIYYSQIVNDFQKGDIAEGYSVSREKKESFPLTVTSAQKNPTAFYLCASSDRAGDTEAFFGQGTRLTVV.

This CDR3 reads CASSQEPGQVLEKLFF. CDR3 sequence (DNA): TGCGCCAGCAGCCAAGAGCCGGGACAGGTCCTTGAAAAACTGTTTTTT. This chain connects TRBV4-3 to TRBJ1-4; 8 positions match TRBD1. Germline lookup yields CDR1 LGHNA and CDR2 YSLEER. The CDR3 sequence is 16 residues long. V dropped 0 bases and J dropped 7; count of bases not matched to a gene: 7.

The chain is built from TRBV4-1 and TRBJ1-5; D is unclear. Per the germline V gene, CDR1 is MGHRA and CDR2 is YSYEKL. The CDR3 consists of 15 residues. V was clipped by 4 bases and J by 1 base, with 11 bases between them. CDR3 nucleotides: TGCGCCAGCAGCCGAGATCCCTTAAGCAATCAGCCCCAGCATTTT. This encodes CASSRDPLSNQPQHF.

The J gene is TRBJ1-3, the V gene TRBV9; unclear D gene. Per the germline V gene, CDR1 is SGDLS and CDR2 is YYNGEE. V was pared by 0 bases and J by 4 bases, with 5 bases between. This CDR3 has 13 residues. CDR3 residues: CASSVDSGNTIYF. The CDR3 DNA reads TGTGCCAGCAGCGTAGACTCGGGAAACACCATATATTTT.

The genes are TRBV9 and TRBJ1-6; the match to TRBD1 covers 10 bases. Per the germline V gene, CDR1 is SGDLS and CDR2 is YYNGEE. V shed 3 bases, J shed 10 bases, and the junction held 7 bases outside the gene matches. The length of the CDR3 is 15 residues. CDR3 protein: CASSAGQGNTSPLHF. The CDR3 nucleotides read TGTGCCAGCAGCGCGGGACAGGGGAATACATCACCCCTCCACTTT.

The CDR3 sequence is CATTGFGDQPQHF. CDR3 nucleotide sequence: TGTGCCACCACAGGGTTCGGGGATCAGCCCCAGCATTTT. V and J are TRBV28 and TRBJ1-5, with D perhaps matching TRBD1 (6 bases). The CDR3 spans 13 residues. V was clipped by 10 bases and J by 5 bases, with 15 bases between them. Looked up from germline, CDR1 is MDHEN and CDR2 is SYDVKM.

Here the CDR3 DNA reads TGTGCCAGCAGTGAGGGACAGGCCTACACTGAAGCTTTCTTT. Amino acid sequence: CASSEGQAYTEAFF. The chain carries TRBV25-1 and TRBJ1-1; TRBD1 matches at 8 bases. The CDR3 contains 14 residues. Germline V gene data show CDR1 as MGHDK and CDR2 as SYGVNS. The ends lost 3 bases at V and 3 bases at J; junction bases unmatched: 3. Full variable domain (missing parts from reference TRBV25-1 and TRBJ1-1): EADIYQTPRYLVIGTGKKITLECSQTMGHDKMYWYQQDPGMELHLIHYSYGVNSTEKGDLSSESTVSRIRTEHFPLTLESARPSHTSQYLCASSEGQAYTEAFFGQGTRLTVV.

This rearrangement joins TRBV6-6 to TRBJ1-2; possibly TRBD1 for D (5 bases). The germline V gene has CDR1 MNHNY and CDR2 SVGAGI (reference sequence). The V and J ends lost 8 bases and 3 bases respectively, with 19 bases between them. CDR3 length: 15 residues. This chain's CDR3 is CASRPPGGEDYGYTF. The CDR3 DNA is TGTGCCAGCCGCCCACCGGGGGGGGAGGACTATGGCTACACCTTC.

The rearrangement links TRBV5-6 to TRBJ2-1, with TRBD2 matching over 11 bases. The CDR3 is 14 residues long. The J segment lost 8 bases and the V segment lost 7 bases, leaving 8 bases of the junction unmatched. In germline, CDR1 is SGHDT, CDR2 YYEEEE. The CDR3 region has the DNA TGTGCCAGCCGACTGTTAGCGGGAGGGGATGAGCAGTTCTTC. It codes for CASRLLAGGDEQFF. Looking up the rest from reference TRBV5-6 and TRBJ2-1 gives the full variable domain: DAGVTQSPTHLIKTRGQQVTLRCSPKSGHDTVSWYQQALGQGPQFIFQYYEEEERQRGNFPDRFSGHQFPNYSSELNVNALLLGDSALYLCASRLLAGGDEQFFGPGTRLTVL.

J is TRBJ2-2 and V is TRBV15, with 9 bases fitting TRBD1. V trimming: 0 bases; J trimming: 6 bases; junction bases outside the gene matches: 5. The germline CDR1 and CDR2 sequences are LNHNV and YYDKDF (reference sequence). There are 16 residues in the CDR3. CDR3 bases: TGTGCCACCAGCAGAGATAAAGGGACAGGGTCCGGGGAGCTGTTTTTT. Translating it yields CATSRDKGTGSGELFF.

The chain couples TRBV7-9 to TRBJ1-4, with D maybe TRBD1 (5 bases). Germline CDR1 reads SEHNR; CDR2 reads FQNEAQ (reference sequence). Trimming removed 5 bases at V and 7 bases at J, with 11 bases between. The CDR3 loop spans 13 amino acids. This CDR3 reads CASSPSGVEKLFF. CDR3 bases: TGTGCCAGCAGCCCTTCGGGGGTTGAAAAACTGTTTTTT.

The chain recombines TRBV28 with TRBJ1-1; TRBD1 is a possible D gene (5 bases). This CDR3 has 13 amino acids. Germline V lookup: CDR1 MDHEN, CDR2 SYDVKM. The V end lost 6 bases, the J end lost 5 bases, and 13 bases lay between the germline ends. This CDR3 reads CASSSGGSTEAFF. CDR3 nucleotide sequence: TGTGCCAGCAGCTCGGGGGGTAGTACTGAAGCTTTCTTT.

The chain carries TRBV2 and TRBJ2-2, with 7 bases lining up with TRBD2. Per the germline V gene, CDR1 is SNHLY and CDR2 is FYNNEI. V lost 7 bases to trimming and J lost 9 bases; unmatched junction nucleotides: 2. The CDR3 runs 11 residues. CDR3 in amino acids: CASTGTRELFF. The CDR3 DNA is TGTGCCAGCACCGGGACTAGGGAGCTGTTTTTT.

This clone showed up just once. This chain uses TRBV6-5 with TRBJ2-5, with TRBD2 matching over 14 bases. In germline, CDR1 is MNHEY, CDR2 SVGAGI. The CDR3 is 15 amino acids. J was trimmed by 5 bases and V by 7 bases; bases with no gene match: 6. In DNA form, the CDR3 reads TGTGCCAGCACTAGGACTAGCGGGGGGTGGGAGACCCAGTACTTC. Amino acid sequence: CASTRTSGGWETQYF.

The V call is TRBV7-2, the J call TRBJ1-5; D might be TRBD1 (6 bases). The germline V gene has CDR1 SGHTA and CDR2 FQGNSA. This CDR3 has 18 residues. Trimming cost V 1 base and J 4 bases, with 20 bases left between them. Here the CDR3 DNA reads TGTGCCAGCAGCTTAGTGGGCCCGGACAGAACAAAAAATCAGCCCCAGCATTTT. It yields the protein CASSLVGPDRTKNQPQHF.

This rearrangement joins TRBV10-3 to TRBJ1-6; D is unresolved. Trimming left V 6 bases short and J 0 bases short, with 15 bases between. This CDR3 comprises 17 residues. Germline CDR1 and CDR2: ENHRY and SYGVKD. The CDR3 spells CAIRDGAASSYNSPLHF. In DNA, the CDR3 is TGTGCCATCAGGGATGGTGCCGCTAGCTCCTATAATTCACCCCTCCACTTT.